This T cell receptor (beta chain) came from a study of a mutant IDH1 vaccine in newly diagnosed glioma. Concerning this clone itself: Its cognate antigen is unknown.

Repertoires were generated with immunoSEQ multiplex PCR, while TCRdb's copy carries only in-frame clones and drops some. The sample shows tens of thousands of clones, 80% to 90% of them seen only once. The V end lost 2 bases, the J end lost 8 bases, and 12 bases lay between the germline ends. CDR1 and CDR2 (germline): MNHNS, SASEGT. The CDR3 has 13 amino acids. Time point specified: baseline, week 1 (first vaccination visit). Regarding treatment: pre-vaccination baseline after standard-of-care therapy. Study-wide findings and caveats: Alterations occurring in top peripheral T cell clonotypes seemed unrelated to pseudoprogression. Most patients, 85% to 95%, showed vaccine-induced immune responses.

Here the sequenced sample was PBMCs, taken from a glioma patient treated with radiotherapy, temozolomide or both. The gene calls are TRBV6-1 and TRBJ1-2; D is undetermined. The sequence was collected from a man under 40 with glioma. The CDR3 bases are TGTGCCAGCAGTGAAAATTCCGTTAGGGGCTACACCTTC. It codes for CASSENSVRGYTF.